These 14 T cell receptor beta chains came from one sample sequenced in a study of shared clonotypes between healthy human individuals. TCRdb's copy holds only in-frame clones and misses some; the assay was immunoSEQ multiplex PCR. The sample consists of 600,000 or so clones, 90% to 95% of them appearing once. Terminally differentiated effector memory CD45RA+ cells were left out of the naive CD8 fraction, which was CD45RO-negative and positively selected for CCR7. The sample taken for sequencing was naive CD8+ T cells sorted from blood. These TCRs come from a woman aged 25-40 years in good health.

V usage is TRBV5-4 and J usage is TRBJ1-4; 9 bases match TRBD1. The trim removed 0 bases at V and 8 bases at J, leaving 2 bases unmatched. Germline CDR1 is SGHNT and CDR2 is YYREEE (reference sequence). This CDR3 has 14 residues. In nucleotides, the CDR3 is TGTGCCAGCAGCTTGGGGGACAGGGACGAAAAACTGTTTTTT. Its translation is CASSLGDRDEKLFF.

The V gene is TRBV9, the J gene TRBJ2-2, with TRBD2 matching 9 bases. V lost 3 bases to trimming and J lost 4 bases; unmatched junction nucleotides: 10. This CDR3 is 17 amino acids long. CDR1 and CDR2 from the germline V gene are SGDLS and YYNGEE. CDR3 DNA: TGTGCCAGCAGCGGTAGCGGGAGTCCCAGGGGCACCGGGGAGCTGTTTTTT. Translating gives CASSGSGSPRGTGELFF.

V is TRBV7-9 and J is TRBJ1-3; D is unresolved. V lost 1 base, J lost 0 bases, and 13 bases lay in between. Looked up from germline, CDR1 is SEHNR and CDR2 is FQNEAQ (reference sequence). The CDR3 length is 17 residues. CDR3 loop: CASSLDSLRFSGNTIYF. DNA for the CDR3: TGTGCCAGCAGCTTAGACAGTCTCCGATTCTCTGGAAACACCATATATTTT.

The chain uses TRBV11-1 and TRBJ1-1; D gene uncertain. Trimming removed 0 bases at V and 2 bases at J, with 10 bases between. In germline, CDR1 is SGHAT, CDR2 FQDESV (reference sequence). This CDR3 region has 15 residues. The CDR3 DNA is TGTGCCAGCAGCTTAGCCCCAGGCCAAAACACTGAAGCTTTCTTT. Translated, it gives CASSLAPGQNTEAFF. The variable domain in full, completed from reference TRBV11-1 and TRBJ1-1, reads EAEVAQSPRYKITEKSQAVAFWCDPISGHATLYWYRQILGQGPELLVQFQDESVVDDSQLPKDRFSAERLKGVDSTLKIQPAELGDSAMYLCASSLAPGQNTEAFFGQGTRLTVV.

This chain connects TRBV5-1 to TRBJ2-7, with 10 bases matching TRBD2. The CDR3 extends over 19 amino acids. V shed 2 bases and J 4 bases; nucleotides not matched to a gene: 18. CDR1 and CDR2 from the germline V gene are SGHRS and YFSETQ. DNA of the CDR3: TGCGCCAGCAGCTTAACAAAAGCGAGTAGCGGGAGGCGGCGGTACGAGCAGTACTTC. Residues: CASSLTKASSGRRRYEQYF.

The chain is built from TRBV25-1 and TRBJ1-1, with TRBD1 matching 7 bases. Trimming at V came to 5 bases and at J to 4 bases, leaving 4 bases not matched to a gene. Per the germline V gene, CDR1 is MGHDK and CDR2 is SYGVNS. There are 13 residues in the CDR3. The CDR3: CASSYRGPTEAFF. DNA for the CDR3: TGTGCCAGCAGTTACAGGGGTCCCACTGAAGCTTTCTTT. The full variable domain, rest sourced from reference TRBV25-1 and TRBJ1-1, is EADIYQTPRYLVIGTGKKITLECSQTMGHDKMYWYQQDPGMELHLIHYSYGVNSTEKGDLSSESTVSRIRTEHFPLTLESARPSHTSQYLCASSYRGPTEAFFGQGTRLTVV.

The rearrangement uses TRBV4-1 and TRBJ2-3; 9 positions match TRBD1. The length of the CDR3 is 16 residues. The V gene end was trimmed by 1 base and the J gene end by 3 bases; junction bases not matched to a gene: 5. Germline-derived CDR1 and CDR2 are MGHRA and YSYEKL. The CDR3 loop reads CASSQGPGQGTDTQYF. In nucleotides, the CDR3 is TGCGCCAGCAGCCAAGGCCCGGGACAGGGTACAGATACGCAGTATTTT.

This CDR3 reads CASSSGRDLSYEQYF. CDR3 nucleotide sequence: TGTGCCAGTTCTAGCGGGAGGGACTTGTCGTACGAGCAGTACTTC. The gene calls are TRBV28 and TRBJ2-7, with 12 nucleotides matching TRBD2. The germline V gene encodes CDR1 MDHEN and CDR2 SYDVKM. This CDR3 has 15 amino acids. J was trimmed by 4 bases and V by 9 bases; bases with no gene match: 10.

This chain joins TRBV11-2 and TRBJ2-1, with 10 bases aligning to TRBD2. V dropped 2 bases and J dropped 2; count of bases not matched to a gene: 6. Germline values: CDR1 SGHAT, CDR2 FQNNGV. CDR3 size: 17 residues. The CDR3 DNA sequence: TGTGCCAGCAGCTTATCGGGACTAGCGAGAACCTACAATGAGCAGTTCTTC. Its protein product is CASSLSGLARTYNEQFF.

V gene TRBV27 combines with J gene TRBJ1-4; no clear D gene. CDR3 length equals 16 residues. Trimming stripped 8 bases from V and 7 bases from J, with 23 bases between. Germline V lookup: CDR1 MNHEY, CDR2 SMNVEV (reference sequence). The CDR3 nucleotides are TGTGCCAGCGGTCCCACCCTTACGCCGAGCCCTGAAAAACTGTTTTTT. It is translated as CASGPTLTPSPEKLFF.

V and J are TRBV28 and TRBJ2-7; D could derive from TRBD1 or TRBD2 (5 bases each). Germline-derived CDR1 and CDR2 are MDHEN and SYDVKM. The CDR3 is 15 amino acids. The V gene lost 2 bases and the J gene lost 2 bases, with 13 bases spanning the gap. The CDR3 spells CASSLPGPGAYEQYF. CDR3 nucleotides: TGTGCCAGCAGTTTACCGGGACCAGGCGCCTACGAGCAGTACTTC.

The gene calls are TRBV5-1 and TRBJ2-1, with D possibly TRBD1 on 6 matching bases. Germline CDR1 reads SGHRS; CDR2 reads YFSETQ. The CDR3 runs to 13 residues. V lost 5 bases and J lost 5, with 11 bases in between. CDR3 protein: CASRTGRNNEQFF. The CDR3 coding sequence is TGCGCCAGCAGAACAGGGCGGAACAATGAGCAGTTCTTC.

The gene calls are TRBV28 and TRBJ2-7, with a tentative D call TRBD1 (6 bases). The ends were cut back, 2 bases at V and 5 bases at J, with 13 bases in the middle. Per the germline V gene, CDR1 is MDHEN and CDR2 is SYDVKM. The CDR3 loop spans 14 amino acids. The CDR3 DNA follows: TGTGCCAGCAGTTTACCCGAGACAGGAGACGAGCAGTACTTC. Translation: CASSLPETGDEQYF.

The chain is built from TRBV7-9 and TRBJ1-2; tentatively, D is TRBD1 (5 bases). From germline, CDR1 is SEHNR and CDR2 FQNEAQ (reference sequence). This CDR3 spans 16 amino acids. V lost 4 bases, J lost 6 bases, and 21 bases lay in between. CDR3 in amino acids: CASSYPTWGGVDGYTF. The CDR3 DNA sequence: TGTGCCAGCAGCTACCCGACATGGGGAGGGGTCGATGGCTACACCTTC.